Sequencing of this T cell receptor beta chain was carried out in a study of shared clonotypes between healthy human individuals. Study-wide results and limits: Among donors, the sharing of clonotypes was expected to be influenced by sequencing depth.

This clone was detected only once. What it binds is unknown. This CDR3 is 15 amino acids long. V was cut by 4 bases and J by 8 bases, with 18 bases left in between. In germline, CDR1 is SGHDT, CDR2 YYEEEE. None of the donors, who were healthy HIV-negative adults, had recently had acute infections or vaccinations. In the original analysis: With immunoSEQ giving junction-only sequences and no quality scores, filtering differed. Method: immunoSEQ multiplex PCR; TCRdb's copy keeps in-frame clones and lacks some. D and trimming come from the DNA, and the V and J calls and clone size come from that table. The table includes 470,000 or so clones, over 75% detected once.

This rearrangement joins TRBV5-6 to TRBJ1-4; D possibly corresponds to TRBD1 (6 bases). The sequencing input was PBMCs. This sequence originates from a woman in her forties in good health. Some clones in this sample may be carry-over from other donors' samples. As DNA, the CDR3 is TGTGCCAGCAGCCCAGGGGAAAGGGCCAACGAAAAACTGTTTTTT. Its translation: CASSPGERANEKLFF.